These T cell receptor beta chains were read from a single sample in a study of PD-1 blockade in classical Hodgkin lymphoma. The repertoire was sequenced with immunoSEQ multiplex PCR; TCRdb's copy has only in-frame clones and lacks some. The data hold around 25,000 clones, with about 80% observed a single time. The sequenced sample was peripheral blood mononuclear cells (PBMCs), obtained before the fourth cycle of nivolumab. All receptors come from a human donor with classical Hodgkin lymphoma. CDR3s include the opening cysteine and the closing phenylalanine or tryptophan. D genes are given only for firm matches. Where a row states a size, it is once, few, many or the class of an expanded clone; other rows omit it.

J gene | clone size | D gene | V gene | CDR3 DNA | CDR3 protein
TRBJ2-1 | . | . | TRBV18 | TGTGCCAGCTCCCTGTCACAGGGTCCCTACAATGAGCAGTTCTTC | CASSLSQGPYNEQFF
TRBJ2-3 | . | . | TRBV4-3 | TGCGCCAGCAGCCAAGAAGGGTGGGGGGGCCGGACAGATACGCAGTATTTT | CASSQEGWGGRTDTQYF
TRBJ2-7 | once | TRBD2 | TRBV7-9 | TGTGCCAGCAGCCATTTAGCGGGGGGGCCCCACGAGCAGTACTTC | CASSHLAGGPHEQYF
TRBJ1-3 | . | . | TRBV30 | TGTGCCTGGAGTGTAGGGATCAGGTCCGGAAACACCATATATTTT | CAWSVGIRSGNTIYF
TRBJ1-2 | . | . | TRBV4-1 | TGCGCCAGCACCGGACAGCCTTCTAACTATGGCTACACCTTC | CASTGQPSNYGYTF
TRBJ1-6 | . | . | TRBV7-6 | TGTGCCAGCAGCCTTACAGGGTTAGATTCACCCCTCCACTTT | CASSLTGLDSPLHF
TRBJ2-7 | . | . | TRBV5-6 | TGTGCCAGCAGCCAGCAGTACGAGCAGTACTTC | CASSQQYEQYF
TRBJ1-4 | . | . | TRBV5-1 | TGCGCCAGCAGCCACAGAACTGCAACTAATGAAAAACTGTTTTTT | CASSHRTATNEKLFF
TRBJ1-2 | . | . | TRBV27 | TGTGCCAGCAGTTTATGGGGTTCCAGGACCTATGGCTACACCTTC | CASSLWGSRTYGYTF
TRBJ2-1 | . | . | TRBV5-8 | TGTGCCAGCAGTTCCGGTACCAGCTCCTACAATGAGCAGTTCTTC | CASSSGTSSYNEQFF
TRBJ1-2 | . | . | TRBV5-6 | TGTGCCAGCAGCTTGTGGGGGTATGGCTACACCTTC | CASSLWGYGYTF
TRBJ2-7 | few | TRBD1 | TRBV7-8 | TGTGCCAGCAGCTTAGCCCGGACAGGGGGTGCCTACGAGCAGTACTTC | CASSLARTGGAYEQYF
TRBJ2-3 | few | TRBD1 | TRBV4-3 | TGCGCCAGCAGCCAAGGGACAGGGGTCCTCACAGATACGCAGTATTTT | CASSQGTGVLTDTQYF
TRBJ1-2 | . | . | TRBV4-3 | TGCGCCAGCAGCCAAGAGTCGGCAGTCCCTAACTATGGCTACACCTTC | CASSQESAVPNYGYTF
TRBJ1-5 | . | TRBD1 | TRBV5-8 | TGTGCCAGCAGCTTGGTGGGGACAGGCAATCAGCCCCAGCATTTT | CASSLVGTGNQPQHF
TRBJ1-1 | . | . | TRBV29-1 | TGCAGCGTCGGACACTTGAACACTGAAGCTTTCTTT | CSVGHLNTEAFF
TRBJ1-3 | . | . | TRBV5-1 | TGCGCCAGCAGCTTGGGGACGGTAGGCGGTGGAAACACCATATATTTT | CASSLGTVGGGNTIYF
TRBJ2-5 | . | . | TRBV7-9 | TGTGCCAGCAGCTTTGCCGTGGGGCAAGAGACCCAGTACTTC | CASSFAVGQETQYF
TRBJ1-5 | . | TRBD1 | TRBV27 | TGTGCCAGCAGCCCGGACAGGGGTGATCAGCCCCAGCATTTT | CASSPDRGDQPQHF
TRBJ2-7 | few | TRBD2 | TRBV7-9 | TGTGCCAGCAGTTTAGCGGGAGTAAGGGAGCAGTACTTC | CASSLAGVREQYF
TRBJ2-3 | . | . | TRBV5-4 | TGTGCCAGCAGCTTGGGGGGCCCACCCTCAGATACGCAGTATTTT | CASSLGGPPSDTQYF
TRBJ1-2 | few | . | TRBV2 | TGTGCCAGCAGTGAAGTTAGAGTAGGCCCCTATGGCTACACCTTC | CASSEVRVGPYGYTF